This TCR beta chain was sequenced for a study of T cells after yellow fever vaccination. Study-wide results and caveats: After the booster, over 95% of CD4 and 75% to 90% of CD8 primary-response clones were re-detected.

They built TCR cDNA with 5'RACE template switching, a step that put in a universal primer site and UMIs. TCRdb analysed the 5' RACE reads with MiXCR anew, one entry per CDR3 protein. The table lists under 200,000 distinct CDR3 sequences, 6% to 7.5% of them singletons. Per the germline V gene, CDR1 is LGHNA and CDR2 is YNFKEQ. The CDR3 is made up of 17 amino acids. The V and J ends lost 0 bases and 5 bases respectively, with 19 bases between them. Many counts were recorded for this clonotype. Its antigen remains unidentified. This specimen consisted of CD4+ T cells sorted from PBMCs, obtained 4 to 5 days after the first yellow fever vaccination. The origin of this receptor is a man younger than 35 who received the YFV17D yellow fever vaccine. The rearrangement links TRBV4-2 to TRBJ1-2, with D perhaps TRBD1 (5 bases). The CDR3 region is CASSQDIGAGTGYGYTF. The CDR3 DNA follows: TGTGCCAGCAGCCAAGATATCGGGGCGGGGACTGGGTATGGCTACACCTTC.